This T cell receptor beta chain was sequenced during a study of blood T cell repertoires in COVID-19. Study information: Sites across the United States, Italy and Spain contributed samples from acute and convalescent COVID-19. T cells, B-cell-depleted T cells, or PBMCs provided the cDNA or gDNA that served as material.

Sequenced by immunoSEQ multiplex PCR; TCRdb stores in-frame clones only, minus some. The repertoire holds roughly 380,000 clones, approximately 89% seen once, with approximately 1.2% in the top ten. Participants were aged about 18 to 100 years, lived in roughly 25 US areas, and enrolled virtually. This CDR3 region has 13 residues. Trimming took off 7 bases at V and 6 bases at J, with 15 bases between the two ends. This receptor was identified in a man aged 25-45 years who had recovered from COVID-19. The sequenced sample consisted of PBMCs or T cells enriched from blood (not recorded which). The chain combines TRBV12-3 or TRBV12-4 with TRBJ1-2, with D uncertain. CDR3 residues: CASTLGRVDGYTF. The CDR3 nucleotides read TGTGCCAGCACCCTAGGGAGGGTGGATGGCTACACCTTC.